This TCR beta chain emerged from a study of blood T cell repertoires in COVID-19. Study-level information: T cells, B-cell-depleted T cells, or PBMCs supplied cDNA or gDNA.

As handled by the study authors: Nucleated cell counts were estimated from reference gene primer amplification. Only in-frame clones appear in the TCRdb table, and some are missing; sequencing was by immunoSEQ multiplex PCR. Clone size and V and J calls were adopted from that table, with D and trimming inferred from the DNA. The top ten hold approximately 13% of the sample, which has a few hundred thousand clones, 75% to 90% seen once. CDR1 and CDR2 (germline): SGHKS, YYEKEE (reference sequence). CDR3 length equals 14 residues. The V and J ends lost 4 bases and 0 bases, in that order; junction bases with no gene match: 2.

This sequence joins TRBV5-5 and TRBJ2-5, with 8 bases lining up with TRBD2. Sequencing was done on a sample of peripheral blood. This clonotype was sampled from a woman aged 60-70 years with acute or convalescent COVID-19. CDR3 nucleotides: TGTGCCAGCAGCCGGGGACTAGACCAAGAGACCCAGTACTTC. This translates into CASSRGLDQETQYF.